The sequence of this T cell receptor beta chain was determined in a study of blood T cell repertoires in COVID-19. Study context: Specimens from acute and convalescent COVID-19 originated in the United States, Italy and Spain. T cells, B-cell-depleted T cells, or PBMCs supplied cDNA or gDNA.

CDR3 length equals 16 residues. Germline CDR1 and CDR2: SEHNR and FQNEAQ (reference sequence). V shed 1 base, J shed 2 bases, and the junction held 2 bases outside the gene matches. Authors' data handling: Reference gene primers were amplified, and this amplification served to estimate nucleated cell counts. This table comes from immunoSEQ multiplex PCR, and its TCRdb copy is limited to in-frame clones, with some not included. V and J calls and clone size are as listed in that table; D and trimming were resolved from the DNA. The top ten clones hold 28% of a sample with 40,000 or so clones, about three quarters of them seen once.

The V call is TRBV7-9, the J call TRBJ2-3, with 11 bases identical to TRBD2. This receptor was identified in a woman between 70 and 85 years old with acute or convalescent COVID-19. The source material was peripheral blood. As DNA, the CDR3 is TGTGCCAGCAGCTTAGTACTAGCGGGAGACACAGATACGCAGTATTTT. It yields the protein CASSLVLAGDTDTQYF.